The text below deals with one T cell receptor beta chain. Its antigen remains unidentified. The use of a sample-barcoded 5' primer and a J-beta primer mix characterized a second PCR of roughly 6 to 11 cycles. TCRdb analysed the 5' RACE reads with MiXCR anew, one entry per CDR3 protein. The repertoire holds 750,000 to 1,000,000 distinct CDR3 sequences, with about 27% as singletons. This entry comes from a study of blood T cells in healthy people across ages. The germline gives CDR1 DFQATT, CDR2 SNEGSKA (reference sequence). V lost 3 bases and J 6 bases, leaving 11 bases between the germline ends. CDR3 size: 13 residues. Study conclusions and caveats: A greater number of naive CD4+ cells and higher diversity distinguished long-lived donors from aged donors. Any changes in expanded clonotypes were possibly confounded, as donor CMV status remained unknown. Strongly correlated with naive T cell percentage was TCR beta diversity.

These data are also associated with another study on T cells of mothers and their children. This second study says: The whole RNA yield was converted to cDNA, around 1.5 ug per 15 ul.

The chain carries TRBV20-1 and TRBJ2-2, with a tentative D call TRBD1 (7 bases). The TCR originated in a woman aged 35 to 49 in good health. Specimen: blood. DNA of the CDR3: TGCAGTGCTAGCTCCAGGGGGGCCGGGGAGCTGTTTTTT. Encoded protein: CSASSRGAGELFF.